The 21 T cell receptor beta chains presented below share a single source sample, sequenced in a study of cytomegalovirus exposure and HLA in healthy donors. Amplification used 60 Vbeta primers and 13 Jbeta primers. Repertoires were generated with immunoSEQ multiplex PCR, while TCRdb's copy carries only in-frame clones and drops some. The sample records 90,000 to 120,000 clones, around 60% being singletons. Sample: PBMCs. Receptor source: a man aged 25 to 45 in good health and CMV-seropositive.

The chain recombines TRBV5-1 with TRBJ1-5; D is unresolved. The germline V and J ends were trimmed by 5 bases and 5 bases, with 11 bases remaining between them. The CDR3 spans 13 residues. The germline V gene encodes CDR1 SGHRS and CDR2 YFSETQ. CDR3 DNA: TGCGCCAGCAGTCTGGGCCCCGATCAGCCCCAGCATTTT. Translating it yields CASSLGPDQPQHF.

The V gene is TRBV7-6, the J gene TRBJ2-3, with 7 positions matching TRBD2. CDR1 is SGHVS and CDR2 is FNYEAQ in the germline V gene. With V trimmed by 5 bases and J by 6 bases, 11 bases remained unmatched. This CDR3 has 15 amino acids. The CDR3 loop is CASSPVGGGRDTQYF. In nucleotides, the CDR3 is TGTGCCAGCAGCCCAGTGGGCGGGGGAAGGGATACGCAGTATTTT.

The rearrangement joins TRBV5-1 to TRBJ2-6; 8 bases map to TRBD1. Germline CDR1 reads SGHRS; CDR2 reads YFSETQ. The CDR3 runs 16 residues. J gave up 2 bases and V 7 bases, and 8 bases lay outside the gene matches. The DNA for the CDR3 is TGCGCCAGCGAACAGGGGGATCGGCCTGGGGCCAACGTCCTGACTTTC. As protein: CASEQGDRPGANVLTF. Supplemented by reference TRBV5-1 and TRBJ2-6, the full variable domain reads KAGVTQTPRYLIKTRGQQVTLSCSPISGHRSVSWYQQTPGQGLQFLFEYFSETQRNKGNFPGRFSGRQFSNSRSEMNVSTLELGDSALYLCASEQGDRPGANVLTFGAGSRLTVL.

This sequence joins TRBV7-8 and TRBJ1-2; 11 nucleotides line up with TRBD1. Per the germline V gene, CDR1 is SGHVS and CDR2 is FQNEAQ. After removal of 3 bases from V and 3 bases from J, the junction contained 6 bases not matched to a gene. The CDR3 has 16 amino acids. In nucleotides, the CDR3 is TGTGCCAGCAGCTTGGACAGGGGGCCCATGGACTATGGCTACACCTTC. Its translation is CASSLDRGPMDYGYTF.

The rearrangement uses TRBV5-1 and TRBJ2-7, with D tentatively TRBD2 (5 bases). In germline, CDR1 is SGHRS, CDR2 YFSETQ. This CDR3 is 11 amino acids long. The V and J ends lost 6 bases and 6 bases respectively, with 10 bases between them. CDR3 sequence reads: CASNIASEQYF. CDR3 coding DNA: TGCGCCAGCAATATAGCGAGCGAGCAGTACTTC.

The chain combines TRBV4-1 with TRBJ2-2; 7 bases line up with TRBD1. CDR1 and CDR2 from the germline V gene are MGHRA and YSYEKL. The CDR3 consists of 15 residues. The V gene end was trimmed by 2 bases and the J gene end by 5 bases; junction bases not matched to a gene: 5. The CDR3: CASSQPGTDTGELFF. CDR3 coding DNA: TGCGCCAGCAGCCAACCAGGGACAGATACCGGGGAGCTGTTTTTT.

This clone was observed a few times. The DNA of the CDR3 is TGCGCCAGCAGCTTGGGACAGGGTTCGAGTATCCCGGAGGATACGGAGCAGTTCTTC. It is translated as CASSLGQGSSIPEDTEQFF. The rearrangement uses TRBV5-1 and TRBJ2-1; 7 bases are a match to TRBD1. V lost 0 bases, J lost 10 bases, and 22 bases stayed unmatched. The germline V gene encodes CDR1 SGHRS and CDR2 YFSETQ. The CDR3 has 19 amino acids.

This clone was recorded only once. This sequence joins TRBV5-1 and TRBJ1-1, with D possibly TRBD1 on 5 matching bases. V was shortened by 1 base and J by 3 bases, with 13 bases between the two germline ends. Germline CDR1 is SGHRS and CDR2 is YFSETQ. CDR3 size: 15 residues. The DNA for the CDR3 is TGCGCCAGCAGCTTGTTAGGGAAAGGGGACACTGAAGCTTTCTTT. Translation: CASSLLGKGDTEAFF.

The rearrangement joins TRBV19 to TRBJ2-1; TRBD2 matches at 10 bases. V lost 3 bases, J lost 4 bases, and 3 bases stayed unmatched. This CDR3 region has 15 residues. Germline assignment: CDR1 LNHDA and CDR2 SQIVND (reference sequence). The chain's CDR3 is CASSIFSGGYNEQFF. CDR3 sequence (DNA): TGTGCCAGTAGTATCTTTAGCGGGGGGTACAATGAGCAGTTCTTC.

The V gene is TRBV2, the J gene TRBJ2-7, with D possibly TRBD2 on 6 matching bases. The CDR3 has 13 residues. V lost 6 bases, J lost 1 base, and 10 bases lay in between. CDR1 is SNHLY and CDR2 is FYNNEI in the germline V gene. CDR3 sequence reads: CASSKGLSYEQYF. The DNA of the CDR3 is TGTGCCAGCAGCAAGGGACTGTCCTACGAGCAGTACTTC.

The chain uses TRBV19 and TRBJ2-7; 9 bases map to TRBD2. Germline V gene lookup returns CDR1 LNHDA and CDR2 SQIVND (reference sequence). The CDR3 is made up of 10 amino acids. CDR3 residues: CASGRDEQYF. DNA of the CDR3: TGTGCTAGCGGGAGAGACGAGCAGTACTTC. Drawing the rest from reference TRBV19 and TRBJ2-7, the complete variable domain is DGGITQSPKYLFRKEGQNVTLSCEQNLNHDAMYWYRQDPGQGLRLIYYSQIVNDFQKGDIAEGYSVSREKKESFPLTVTSAQKNPTAFYLCASGRDEQYFGPGTRLTVT.

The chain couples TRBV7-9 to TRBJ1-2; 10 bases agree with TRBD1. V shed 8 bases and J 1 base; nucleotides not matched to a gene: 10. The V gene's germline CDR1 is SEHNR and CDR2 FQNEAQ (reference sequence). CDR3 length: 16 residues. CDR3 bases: TGTGCCAGCTGGGTGGGGACAGGGGAGATTAACTATGGCTACACCTTC. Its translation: CASWVGTGEINYGYTF.

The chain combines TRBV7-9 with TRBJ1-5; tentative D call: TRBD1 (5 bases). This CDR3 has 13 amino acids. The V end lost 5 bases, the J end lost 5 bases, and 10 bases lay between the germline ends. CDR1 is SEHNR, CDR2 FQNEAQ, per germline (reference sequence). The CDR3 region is CASSLRGDQPQHF. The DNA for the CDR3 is TGTGCCAGCAGCCTTAGGGGCGATCAGCCCCAGCATTTT.

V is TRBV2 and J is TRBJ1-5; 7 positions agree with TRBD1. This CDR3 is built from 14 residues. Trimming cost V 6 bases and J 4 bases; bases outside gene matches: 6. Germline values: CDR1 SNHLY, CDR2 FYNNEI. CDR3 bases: TGTGCCAGCAGGGGACCAGGGGGTAATCAGCCCCAGCATTTT. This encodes CASRGPGGNQPQHF.

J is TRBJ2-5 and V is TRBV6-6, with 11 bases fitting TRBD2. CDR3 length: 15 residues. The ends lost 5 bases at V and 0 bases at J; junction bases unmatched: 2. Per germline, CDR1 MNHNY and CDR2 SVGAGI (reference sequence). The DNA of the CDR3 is TGTGCCAGCAGTCGGACTAGCGGGTACCAAGAGACCCAGTACTTC. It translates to CASSRTSGYQETQYF.

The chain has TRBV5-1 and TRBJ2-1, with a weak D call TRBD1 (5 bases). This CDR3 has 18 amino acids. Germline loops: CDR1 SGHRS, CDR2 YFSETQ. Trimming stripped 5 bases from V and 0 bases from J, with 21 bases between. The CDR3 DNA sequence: TGCGCCAGCAGTGATACCGCAGGGTTTGCGAGCTCCTACAATGAGCAGTTCTTC. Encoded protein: CASSDTAGFASSYNEQFF.

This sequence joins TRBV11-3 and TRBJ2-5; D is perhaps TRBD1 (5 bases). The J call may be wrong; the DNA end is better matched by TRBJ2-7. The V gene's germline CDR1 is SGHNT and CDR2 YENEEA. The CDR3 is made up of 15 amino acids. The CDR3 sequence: CASDKYRLSSYEQYF. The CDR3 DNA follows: TGTGCCAGCGATAAATACAGGCTTAGCTCCTACGAGCAGTACTTC.

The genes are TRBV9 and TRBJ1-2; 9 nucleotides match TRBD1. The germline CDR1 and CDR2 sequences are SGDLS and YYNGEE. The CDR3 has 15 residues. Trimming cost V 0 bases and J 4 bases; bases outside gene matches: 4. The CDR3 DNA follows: TGTGCCAGCAGCGTAGGGGGACAGGGAAGCTATGGCTACACCTTC. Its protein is CASSVGGQGSYGYTF.

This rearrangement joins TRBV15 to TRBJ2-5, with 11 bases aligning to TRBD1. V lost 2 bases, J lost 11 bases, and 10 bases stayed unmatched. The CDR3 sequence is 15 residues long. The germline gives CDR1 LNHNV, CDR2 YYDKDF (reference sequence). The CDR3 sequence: CATSRSRTGGFEQYF. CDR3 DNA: TGTGCCACCAGCAGATCCCGGACAGGGGGCTTTGAGCAGTACTTC.

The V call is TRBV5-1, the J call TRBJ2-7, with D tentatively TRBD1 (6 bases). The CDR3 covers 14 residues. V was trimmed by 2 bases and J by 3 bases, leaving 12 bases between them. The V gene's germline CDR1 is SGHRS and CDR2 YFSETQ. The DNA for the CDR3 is TGCGCCAGCAGCTTCTCTACAGGGCTCTACGAGCAGTACTTC. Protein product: CASSFSTGLYEQYF.

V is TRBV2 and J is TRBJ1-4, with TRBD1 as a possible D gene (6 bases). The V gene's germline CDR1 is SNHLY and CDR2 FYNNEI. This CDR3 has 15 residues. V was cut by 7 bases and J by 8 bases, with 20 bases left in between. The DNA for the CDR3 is TGTGCCAGCAACCGTCCAGGGGAGGGAGAGGAAAAACTGTTTTTT. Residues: CASNRPGEGEEKLFF.